The text below deals with one TCR beta chain. Its antigen is currently unknown. Random hexamers primed reverse transcription of about 0.5 to 1 ug RNA. One entry per CDR3 protein, called by TCRdb with MiXCR from the immunoSEQ multiplex PCR reads. This sample has around 110,000 distinct CDR3 sequences, with approximately 93% found just once. This record comes from a study of CD8 T cells in Susac syndrome. Broader study findings: CD8+ clones in Susac expanded most in TEMRA cells and active patients.

The CDR3 runs to 13 residues. The germline CDR1 and CDR2 sequences are MNHEY and SVGAGI. V lost 0 bases and J 4 bases, leaving 7 bases between the germline ends. The clonotype originates from a human donor with Susac syndrome. Sequenced sample: CD8+ T cells from PBMCs. The chain is built from TRBV6-5 and TRBJ2-7; tentative D call: TRBD2 (6 bases). CDR3 nucleotide sequence: TGTGCCAGCAGTTACTCGGAGGGGTACGAGCAGTACTTC. Amino acid sequence: CASSYSEGYEQYF.